What follows describes a single TCR beta chain. Profiling relied on immunoSEQ multiplex PCR, and the TCRdb table lists in-frame clones only, not all of them. The data show around 200,000 clones, with around 82% seen just once and roughly 8% held by the top ten. This CDR3 contains 15 residues. Per the germline V gene, CDR1 is SGHNT and CDR2 is YENEEA. Trimming cost V 2 bases and J 3 bases; bases outside gene matches: 4. The entry originates in a study of blood T cell repertoires in COVID-19. Study summary: In each case, the material was cDNA or gDNA derived from T cells, B-cell-depleted T cells, or PBMCs.

This receptor was identified in a woman in her fifties or sixties with acute or convalescent COVID-19. This rearrangement joins TRBV11-3 to TRBJ2-1; 7 bases align to TRBD2. Sequencing used peripheral blood. CDR3 DNA: TGTGCCAGCAGCTTACGGGGGGACCACTACAATGAGCAGTTCTTC. Translating it yields CASSLRGDHYNEQFF.